The present T cell receptor (beta chain) was sequenced within a study of OX40 agonist ivuxolimab in advanced cancers. Study at large: Previous treatment with anti-PD-1, anti-PD-L1 or anti-CTLA-4 therapy was allowed; under 50% had received some.

About this clone itself: What it binds is unknown.

The data were produced by immunoSEQ multiplex PCR, yet TCRdb's version contains in-frame clones alone and is incomplete. Among roughly 19,000 clones listed, about 86% were seen once. General observations from the study: Determination of antigen specificity was not performed for the expanded peripheral T cells.

Trimming cost V 0 bases and J 2 bases; bases outside gene matches: 7. The CDR3 contains 16 residues. Germline V gene lookup returns CDR1 LGHNA and CDR2 YSLEER. This clonotype originated in an adult with an advanced solid tumor such as melanoma, head and neck, liver or kidney cancer. Here the sequenced sample was CD4+ or CD8+ T cells sorted from blood, taken in a trial of the OX40 agonist ivuxolimab. The genes are TRBV4-3 and TRBJ2-7; 7 bases agree with TRBD2. CDR3 residues: CASSQDPRAGTYEQYF. As DNA, the CDR3 is TGCGCCAGCAGCCAAGACCCGCGAGCGGGGACCTACGAGCAGTACTTC.